Sequencing of this T cell receptor (beta chain) was carried out in a study of vaccination effects on CD4 cells after COVID-19. Study details: Vaccination of participants consisted of two doses of either the BNT162b2 or mRNA-1273 vaccine.

Study observations and caveats: Clones that were induced by infection or by vaccine showed marked contraction late after vaccination.

Sequencing followed a ViraFEST assay step that expanded antigen-specific CD4+ T cells with viral peptide pools. Isolation of CD4+ T cells took place after 10 days of culture. Testing of the vaccine recipients showed negative nucleocapsid antibodies and no prior SARS-CoV-2 infection. Each well held 1.5 million to 2.5 million PBMC cultured with around 9.7 ug/ml peptides and roughly 9 IU/ml IL-2. Half the medium was swapped for IL-2 medium on days 3 and 7. In the case of this clone: Its antigen is unidentified.

Sequencing used immunoSEQ multiplex PCR; TCRdb keeps in-frame clones, though not all of them. Of tens of thousands of clones in the sample, about four fifths are singletons; the top ten hold approximately 6%. The material was CD4+ T cells from PBMCs cultured with HCoV-OC43 spike peptides, obtained before COVID-19 vaccination. Subset reported: HCoV-OC43 spike overlapping peptide pool stimulation. The TCR originated in a human donor who received a COVID-19 vaccine.

CDR3 in amino acids: CASSASDSYTDTQYF. The DNA of the CDR3 is TGCGCCAGCAGCGCCTCCGACAGTTACACAGATACGCAGTATTTT. The V call is TRBV5-1, the J call TRBJ2-3; tentative D call: TRBD1 (5 bases). V shed 4 bases and J shed 2 bases, with 14 bases lying between them. The CDR3 contains 15 residues. The germline CDR1 and CDR2 sequences are SGHRS and YFSETQ.